Listed below are T cell receptor beta chains from one sample, sequenced in a study of cytomegalovirus exposure and HLA in healthy donors. The assay was immunoSEQ multiplex PCR, and TCRdb's table has in-frame clones only and misses some. The profile shows 95,000 to 110,000 clones, more than 75% of them singletons. The sequenced sample was PBMCs. The receptors shown here come from a man aged 25 to 40 in good health and CMV-seropositive. Both conserved end residues are part of each CDR3. Fields, in order: V gene, J gene, CDR3 length, clone size, D gene, CDR3 DNA, CDR3 protein. A D gene is named only where the DNA matches it firmly. Clone size is not always given. Where it is, it says once, few, many or a class for expanded clones.

TRBV11-3	TRBJ1-2	13	NA	NA	TGTGCCAGCAGCCCCTCGGAGGCTTATGGCTACACCTTC	CASSPSEAYGYTF
TRBV27	TRBJ1-1	15	NA	NA	TGTGCCAGCAGTTCCCGGGGGGCACAGAACACTGAAGCTTTCTTT	CASSSRGAQNTEAFF
TRBV10-3	TRBJ1-1	13	few	NA	TGTGCCATCAGTGGTCAAATCGGCACTGAAGCTTTCTTT	CAISGQIGTEAFF
TRBV30	TRBJ2-3	13	NA	NA	TGTGCCTGGAGTTCAGGCCAGGCGGATACGCAGTATTTT	CAWSSGQADTQYF
TRBV4-2	TRBJ2-2	17	NA	TRBD2	TGTGCCAGCAGCCAAGAGCTGATGCAGCGGGGGACCGGGGAGCTGTTTTTT	CASSQELMQRGTGELFF
TRBV2	TRBJ2-2	16	NA	TRBD1	TGTGCCAGCAGTGATGGGGGACAGGGTCACACCGGGGAGCTGTTTTTT	CASSDGGQGHTGELFF
TRBV21-1	TRBJ2-3	14	once	NA	TGTGCCAGCAGCAACCCCAACTGGAGGGATACGCAGTATTTT	CASSNPNWRDTQYF
TRBV5-1	TRBJ2-2	16	NA	TRBD2	TGCGCCAGCAGCCCGACGGCTAGCGGGGGCCTGGGGGAGCTGTTTTTT	CASSPTASGGLGELFF
TRBV19	TRBJ2-1	12	NA	NA	TGTGCCAGTAGTTGGAGGTGGAATGAGCAGTTCTTC	CASSWRWNEQFF
TRBV6-1	TRBJ1-5	14	once	NA	TGTGCCAGCATTGAGGGGAGGCGAGAGCAGCCCCAGCATTTT	CASIEGRREQPQHF
TRBV7-9	TRBJ1-2	15	NA	NA	TGTGCCAGCAGCTTAGCCGGTGGGGGGGCCTCTGGCTACACCTTC	CASSLAGGGASGYTF
TRBV13	TRBJ2-1	16	NA	NA	TGTGCCAGCAGCTTGGGCCTCTCCACCCGAACGAATGAGCAGTTCTTC	CASSLGLSTRTNEQFF
TRBV5-1	TRBJ2-7	17	NA	NA	TGCGCCAGCAGCTTAGGGGGTCGGGCAGGGGGGTTGAACGAGCAGTACTTC	CASSLGGRAGGLNEQYF
TRBV7-2	TRBJ1-1	13	NA	NA	TGTGCCAGCAGCTTACTATACGTCACTGAAGCTTTCTTT	CASSLLYVTEAFF
TRBV9	TRBJ1-3	15	once	TRBD1	TGTGCCAGCAGCGTGGGACAGATCTCTGGAAACACCATATATTTT	CASSVGQISGNTIYF
TRBV18	TRBJ1-5	15	once	TRBD1	TGTGCCAGCTCAAAGACCGGACAGGGTGGCCAGCCCCAGCATTTT	CASSKTGQGGQPQHF
TRBV2	TRBJ1-6	13	NA	NA	TGTGCCAGCAGTAGGTCGCGGAGTTCACCCCTCCACTTT	CASSRSRSSPLHF
TRBV7-6	TRBJ2-3	14	NA	NA	TGTGCCAGCAGCCCGGAGTATAGCACAGATACGCAGTATTTT	CASSPEYSTDTQYF
TRBV5-1	TRBJ1-1	13	NA	NA	TGCGCCAGCAGCCCTAGAATGAACACTGAAGCTTTCTTT	CASSPRMNTEAFF
TRBV5-1	TRBJ1-2	15	NA	TRBD1	TGCGCCAGCAGCTTCAATAGGGACAGGGGCTATGGCTACACCTTC	CASSFNRDRGYGYTF
TRBV5-5	TRBJ1-1	16	NA	TRBD1	TGTGCCAGCAGCCCTCACCTGGACAGGTCCTCAAGTGAAGCTTTCTTT	CASSPHLDRSSSEAFF
TRBV4-1	TRBJ1-2	17	NA	TRBD1	TGCGCCAGCAGCCAAGCCGCTCCGGGACAGGGTATCCTAGGCTACACCTTC	CASSQAAPGQGILGYTF
TRBV7-3	TRBJ2-5	16	NA	TRBD1	TGTGCCAGCAGCTTAAAGGGACAGGGCTCGCAAGAGACCCAGTACTTC	CASSLKGQGSQETQYF
TRBV9	TRBJ1-4	14	NA	TRBD1	TGTGCCAGCAGCGAAACAGGGGCGGGCGAAAAACTGTTTTTT	CASSETGAGEKLFF
TRBV5-1	TRBJ1-4	14	NA	NA	TGCGCCAGCAGCTTAGGGAGTGTGGCTGAAAAACTGTTTTTT	CASSLGSVAEKLFF
TRBV5-1	TRBJ2-7	14	NA	TRBD2	TGCGCCAGCAGTGAGCAGGGAGGGTCCTACGAGCAGTACTTC	CASSEQGGSYEQYF
TRBV6-4	TRBJ2-6	13	NA	NA	TGTGCCAGCAACAGCTCTGGGGCCAACGGCCTGACTTTC	CASNSSGANGLTF
TRBV10-2	TRBJ1-5	13	NA	NA	TGCGCCAGCAAGGGGGATAGCAATCAGCCCCAGCATTTT	CASKGDSNQPQHF
TRBV18	TRBJ1-1	13	NA	NA	TGTGCCACCCCGGCGACTTCGGATACTGAAGCTTTCTTT	CATPATSDTEAFF
TRBV7-3	TRBJ2-1	14	once	NA	TGTGCCAGCACCTGGGGACATCCTTACAATGAGCAGTTCTTC	CASTWGHPYNEQFF
TRBV9	TRBJ2-5	14	NA	TRBD1	TGTGCCAGCAGCCCCGGGACAGGGCAAGAGACCCAGTACTTC	CASSPGTGQETQYF
TRBV7-2	TRBJ2-1	19	NA	TRBD1	TGTGCCAGCAGCTTAGCCAATCCCTACAGGGGTCGCTCCTACAATGAGCAGTTCTTC	CASSLANPYRGRSYNEQFF
TRBV5-1	TRBJ1-2	14	NA	TRBD1	TGCGCCAGCAGCCCTGGACAGGGGCGAGATGGCTACACCTTC	CASSPGQGRDGYTF
TRBV6-5	TRBJ1-5	14	NA	NA	TGTGCCAGCTCGGGAACGGGAGGCAATCAGCCCCAGCATTTT	CASSGTGGNQPQHF
TRBV9	TRBJ2-2	17	NA	TRBD2	TGTGCCAGCAGCGTATCGGGAGGGCTCAAGAACACCGGGGAGCTGTTTTTT	CASSVSGGLKNTGELFF